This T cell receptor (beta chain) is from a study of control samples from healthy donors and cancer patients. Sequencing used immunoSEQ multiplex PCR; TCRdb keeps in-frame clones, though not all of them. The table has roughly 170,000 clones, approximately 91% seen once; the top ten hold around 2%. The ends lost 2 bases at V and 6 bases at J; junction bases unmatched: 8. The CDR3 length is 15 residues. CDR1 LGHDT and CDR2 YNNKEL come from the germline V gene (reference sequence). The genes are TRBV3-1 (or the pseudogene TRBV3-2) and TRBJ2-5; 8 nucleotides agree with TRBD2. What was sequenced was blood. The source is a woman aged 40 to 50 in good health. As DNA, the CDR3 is TGTGCCAGCAGCCAAATGAGCGGGGGTGCAAAGACCCAGTACTTC. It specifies CASSQMSGGAKTQYF.